Each of the 9 T cell receptor beta chains below was sequenced from the same sample in a study of blood T cells in healthy people across ages. A second PCR of 7 to 11 cycles used a sample-barcoded 5' primer and a J-beta primer mix. TCRdb used MiXCR to reprocess the 5' RACE reads, holding one entry per CDR3 protein. The profile shows 500,000 to 650,000 distinct CDR3 sequences, around a quarter of them singletons. These records were also assigned to another study, of T cells of mothers and their children.

The sample comprised blood. These receptors all stem from a boy younger than 10 in good health.

This chain joins TRBV29-1 and TRBJ1-4, with D perhaps TRBD1 (6 bases). The germline CDR1 and CDR2 sequences are SQVTM and ANQGSEA. The CDR3 has 12 amino acids. Trimming removed 4 bases from V and 4 bases from J, with 7 bases in between. Here the CDR3 reads CSVAGVNEKLFF. CDR3 bases: TGCAGCGTTGCAGGGGTTAATGAAAAACTGTTTTTT. The full variable domain, in which reference TRBV29-1 and TRBJ1-4 provide the parts outside the CDR3, is SAVISQKPSRDICQRGTSLTIQCQVDSQVTMMFWYRQQPGQSLTLIATANQGSEATYESGFVIDKFPISRPNLTFSTLTVSNMSPEDSSIYLCSVAGVNEKLFFGSGTQLSVL.

This clonotype has more than one count but fewer than ten. V and J are TRBV6-5 and TRBJ2-1; 12 bases line up with TRBD2. The J segment lost 1 base and the V segment lost 3 bases, leaving 1 base of the junction unmatched. The length of the CDR3 is 16 residues. CDR1 and CDR2 from the germline V gene are MNHEY and SVGAGI. The CDR3 region is CASSYGTSGSYNEQFF. CDR3 nucleotide sequence: TGTGCCAGCAGTTATGGGACTAGCGGGTCCTACAATGAGCAGTTCTTC.

V and J are TRBV6-1 and TRBJ2-1; D is perhaps TRBD1 (5 bases). CDR1 is MNHNS and CDR2 is SASEGT in the germline V gene. CDR3 length: 14 residues. Trimming removed 6 bases from V and 7 bases from J, with 16 bases in between. CDR3 nucleotides: TGTGCCAGCAGCCCCCCGCAGGGTTGGAATGAGCAGTTCTTC. This encodes CASSPPQGWNEQFF.

The chain recombines TRBV27 with TRBJ2-7, with 7 bases identical to TRBD1. The germline CDR1 and CDR2 sequences are MNHEY and SMNVEV (reference sequence). V trimming: 4 bases; J trimming: 0 bases; junction bases outside the gene matches: 9. The CDR3 is made up of 16 amino acids. CDR3 amino acids: CASSSSPGTVSYEQYF. The DNA of the CDR3 is TGTGCCAGCAGTTCAAGCCCTGGGACAGTCTCCTACGAGCAGTACTTC.

The chain uses TRBV24-1 and TRBJ1-3; D not resolved. The CDR3 is 14 residues long. CDR1 is KGHDR and CDR2 is SFDVKD in the germline V gene. V was trimmed by 7 bases and J by 0 bases, leaving 9 bases between them. As DNA, the CDR3 is TGTGCCACCAGAGGTCAATACTCTGGAAACACCATATATTTT. Its protein product is CATRGQYSGNTIYF.

There are a few counts of this clonotype. The CDR3 reads CAISDGRLAVYNEQFF. The CDR3 DNA reads TGTGCCATCAGTGATGGGAGACTAGCGGTCTACAATGAGCAGTTCTTC. V and J are TRBV10-3 and TRBJ2-1; the match to TRBD2 covers 9 bases. Germline V gene lookup returns CDR1 ENHRY and CDR2 SYGVKD. This CDR3 has 16 amino acids. V trimming: 3 bases; J trimming: 3 bases; junction bases outside the gene matches: 6.

This chain joins TRBV20-1 and TRBJ2-1, with TRBD2 identical over 9 bases. CDR1 and CDR2 (germline): DFQATT, SNEGSKA (reference sequence). V lost 2 bases, J lost 3 bases, and 8 bases stayed unmatched. CDR3 length equals 16 residues. The CDR3 region has the DNA TGCAGTGCTAGATACAGCGAGACTAGCGGCTACAATGAGCAGTTCTTC. Residues: CSARYSETSGYNEQFF.

This clonotype was detected only a few times. This sequence joins TRBV15 and TRBJ2-3, with D tentatively TRBD2 (6 bases). Trimming removed 8 bases from V and 2 bases from J, with 17 bases in between. Germline loops: CDR1 LNHNV, CDR2 YYDKDF (reference sequence). This CDR3 region has 15 residues. The chain's CDR3 is CATGRGRAVTDTQYF. In nucleotides, the CDR3 is TGTGCCACCGGCCGGGGGAGAGCAGTCACAGATACGCAGTATTTT.

This sequence joins TRBV10-3 and TRBJ2-7; 12 nucleotides align to TRBD1. This CDR3 has 13 amino acids. J was trimmed by 5 bases and V by 6 bases; bases with no gene match: 2. Per germline, CDR1 ENHRY and CDR2 SYGVKD. The CDR3 DNA is TGTGCCATCAGGGGGACAGGGGGCCACGAGCAGTACTTC. Translation: CAIRGTGGHEQYF.